The 4 T cell receptor beta chains reported below all come from one sample, sequenced in a study of cytomegalovirus exposure and HLA in healthy donors. PCR involved 60 Vbeta and 13 Jbeta primers. Libraries were prepared by immunoSEQ multiplex PCR; TCRdb keeps only in-frame clonotypes and omits some of them. The sample records some 110,000 clones, 55% to 80% being singletons. Sequences were obtained from PBMCs. These receptors came from a woman aged 25 to 39 in good health and CMV-seronegative.

This chain uses TRBV9 with TRBJ2-5, with D uncertain. With 3 bases removed from V and 7 bases from J, the gap between germline ends came to 10 bases. CDR3 length: 12 residues. Germline V gives CDR1 SGDLS, CDR2 YYNGEE. CDR3 in amino acids: CASSERRGTQYF. Here the CDR3 DNA reads TGTGCCAGCAGCGAGCGACGCGGGACCCAGTACTTC.

This chain connects TRBV30 to TRBJ1-5, with no clear D. The CDR3 runs 16 residues. Between the trimmed V and J ends, which lost 0 bases and 0 bases, there was a span of 12 bases. Germline V gene sequence: CDR1 GTSNPN, CDR2 SVGIG (reference sequence). CDR3 in amino acids: CAWSVNRLNSNQPQHF. Written as DNA, the CDR3 is TGTGCCTGGAGTGTAAACCGACTCAATAGCAATCAGCCCCAGCATTTT. The variable domain in full, with the rest retrieved from reference TRBV30 and TRBJ1-5, is SQTIHQWPATLVQPVGSPLSLECTVEGTSNPNLYWYRQAAGRGLQLLFYSVGIGQISSEVPQNLSASRPQDRQFILSSKKLLLSDSGFYLCAWSVNRLNSNQPQHFGDGTRLSIL.

This sequence joins TRBV5-1 and TRBJ1-6; 7 nucleotides line up with TRBD1. In germline, CDR1 is SGHRS, CDR2 YFSETQ. The CDR3 spans 14 residues. V gave up 4 bases and J gave up 7 bases; unmatched junction bases: 5. CDR3 in DNA: TGCGCCAGCAGCCGGGGGACAGCAAATTCACCCCTCCACTTT. Translating gives CASSRGTANSPLHF.

This chain joins TRBV10-1 and TRBJ2-3; 9 positions agree with TRBD1. V lost 8 bases to trimming and J lost 2 bases; unmatched junction nucleotides: 2. The CDR3 length is 13 residues. CDR1 is WNHNN, CDR2 SYGVQD, per germline (reference sequence). CDR3 sequence: CASSQGATDTQYF. The CDR3 nucleotides read TGCGCCAGCTCACAGGGGGCCACAGATACGCAGTATTTT.